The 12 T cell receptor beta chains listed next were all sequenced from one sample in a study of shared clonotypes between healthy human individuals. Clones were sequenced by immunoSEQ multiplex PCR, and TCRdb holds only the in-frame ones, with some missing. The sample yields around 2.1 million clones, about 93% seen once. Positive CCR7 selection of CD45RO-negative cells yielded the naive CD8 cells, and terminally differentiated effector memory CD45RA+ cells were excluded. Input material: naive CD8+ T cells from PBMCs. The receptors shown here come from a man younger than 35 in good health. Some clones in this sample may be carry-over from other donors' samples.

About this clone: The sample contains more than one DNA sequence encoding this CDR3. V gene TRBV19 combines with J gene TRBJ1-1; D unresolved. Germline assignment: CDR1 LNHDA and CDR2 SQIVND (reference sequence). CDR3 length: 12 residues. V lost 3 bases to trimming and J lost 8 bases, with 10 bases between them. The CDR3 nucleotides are TGTGCCAGTAGTATTGAGGGTGCAGAAGCTTTCTTT. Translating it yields CASSIEGAEAFF.

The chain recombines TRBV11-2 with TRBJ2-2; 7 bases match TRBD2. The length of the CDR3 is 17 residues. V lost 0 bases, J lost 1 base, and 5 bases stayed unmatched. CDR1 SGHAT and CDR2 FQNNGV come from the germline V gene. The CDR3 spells CASSLDLASGNTGELFF. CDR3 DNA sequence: TGTGCCAGCAGCTTAGATCTGGCTAGCGGGAACACCGGGGAGCTGTTTTTT.

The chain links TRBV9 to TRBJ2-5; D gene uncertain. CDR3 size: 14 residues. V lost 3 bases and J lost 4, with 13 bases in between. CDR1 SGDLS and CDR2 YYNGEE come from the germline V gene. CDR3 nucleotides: TGTGCCAGCAGCGGCGCCTCCACCCCAGAGACCCAGTACTTC. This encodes CASSGASTPETQYF.

The CDR3 loop reads CASSKNIRRPPAFF. CDR3 in DNA: TGTGCCAGCAGCAAAAATATAAGGCGGCCCCCCGCTTTCTTT. The chain carries TRBV28 and TRBJ1-1; D unclear. Trimming took off 6 bases at V and 11 bases at J, with 22 bases between the two ends. This CDR3 has 14 amino acids. Germline V lookup: CDR1 MDHEN, CDR2 SYDVKM.

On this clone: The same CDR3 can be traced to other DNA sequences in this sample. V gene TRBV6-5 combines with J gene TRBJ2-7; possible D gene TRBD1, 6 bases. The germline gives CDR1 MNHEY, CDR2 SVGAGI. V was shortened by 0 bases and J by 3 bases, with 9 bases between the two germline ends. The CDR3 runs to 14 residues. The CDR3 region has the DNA TGTGCCAGCAGTTACTCGTTGGACAGCTACGAGCAGTACTTC. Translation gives CASSYSLDSYEQYF.

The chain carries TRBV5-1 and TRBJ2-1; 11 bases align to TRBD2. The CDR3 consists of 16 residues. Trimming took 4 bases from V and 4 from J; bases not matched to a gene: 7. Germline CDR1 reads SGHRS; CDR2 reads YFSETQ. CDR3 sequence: CASSITSGRGYNEQFF. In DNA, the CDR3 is TGCGCCAGCAGCATAACTAGCGGGAGAGGTTACAATGAGCAGTTCTTC.

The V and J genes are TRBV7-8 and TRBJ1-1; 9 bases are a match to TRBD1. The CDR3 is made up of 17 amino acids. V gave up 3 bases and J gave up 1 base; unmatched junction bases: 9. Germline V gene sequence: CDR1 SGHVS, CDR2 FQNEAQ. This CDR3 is CASSLIWDRATNTEAFF. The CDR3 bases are TGTGCCAGCAGCTTGATATGGGACAGGGCCACGAACACTGAAGCTTTCTTT.

The CDR3 nucleotides are TGCGCCAGCAGCCAAGTTGGGGCGCCGGACTATGGCTACACCTTC. Translated: CASSQVGAPDYGYTF. V and J are TRBV4-3 and TRBJ1-2, with D perhaps TRBD1 (5 bases). V gave up 1 base and J gave up 3 bases, with 12 bases separating them. From germline, CDR1 is LGHNA and CDR2 YSLEER. The CDR3 is 15 amino acids.

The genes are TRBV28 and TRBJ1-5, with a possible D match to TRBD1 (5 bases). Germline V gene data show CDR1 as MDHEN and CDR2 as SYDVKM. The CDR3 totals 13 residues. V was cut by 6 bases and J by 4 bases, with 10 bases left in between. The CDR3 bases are TGTGCCAGCAGGGGGGAGAAAAATCAGCCCCAGCATTTT. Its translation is CASRGEKNQPQHF.

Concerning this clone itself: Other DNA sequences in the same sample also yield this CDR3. As DNA, the CDR3 is TGTGCCAGCTCACCAGAAAGGGGGGCGACTAATGAAAAACTGTTTTTT. Protein product: CASSPERGATNEKLFF. V gene TRBV18 combines with J gene TRBJ1-4; possibly TRBD1 for D (6 bases). Looked up from germline, CDR1 is KGHSH and CDR2 is LQKENI. With 2 bases removed from V and 2 bases from J, the gap between germline ends came to 12 bases. CDR3 size: 16 residues. Filled out from reference TRBV18 and TRBJ1-4, the complete variable domain reads NAGVMQNPRHLVRRRGQEARLRCSPMKGHSHVYWYRQLPEEGLKFMVYLQKENIIDESGMPKERFSAEFPKEGPSILRIQQVVRGDSAAYFCASSPERGATNEKLFFGSGTQLSVL.

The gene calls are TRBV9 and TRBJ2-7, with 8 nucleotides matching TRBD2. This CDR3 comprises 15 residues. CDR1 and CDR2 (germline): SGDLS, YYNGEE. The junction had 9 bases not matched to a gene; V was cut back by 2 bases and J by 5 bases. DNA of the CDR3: TGTGCCAGCAGCGTCGGACTAGCAGTTATCGACGAGCAGTACTTC. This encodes CASSVGLAVIDEQYF.

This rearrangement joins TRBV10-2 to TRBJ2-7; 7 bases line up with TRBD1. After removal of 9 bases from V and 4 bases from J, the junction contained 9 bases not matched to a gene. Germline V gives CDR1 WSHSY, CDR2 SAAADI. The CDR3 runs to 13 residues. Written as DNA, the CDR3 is TGCGCCAGTCGACAGGGCCTTAATTACGAGCAGTACTTC. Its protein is CASRQGLNYEQYF.